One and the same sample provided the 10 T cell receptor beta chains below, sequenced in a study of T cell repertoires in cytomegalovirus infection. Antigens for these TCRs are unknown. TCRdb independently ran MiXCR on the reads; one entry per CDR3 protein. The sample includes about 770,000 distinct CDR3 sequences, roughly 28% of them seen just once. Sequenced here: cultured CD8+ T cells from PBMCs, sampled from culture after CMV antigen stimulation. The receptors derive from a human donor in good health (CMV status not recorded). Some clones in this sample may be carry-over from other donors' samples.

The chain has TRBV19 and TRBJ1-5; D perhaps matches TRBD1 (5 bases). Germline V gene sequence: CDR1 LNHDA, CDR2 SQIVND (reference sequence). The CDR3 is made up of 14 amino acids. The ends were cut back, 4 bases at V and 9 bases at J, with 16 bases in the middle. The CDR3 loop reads CASSSGKNQGPQHF. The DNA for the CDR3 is TGTGCCAGTAGTAGTGGTAAGAATCAGGGGCCCCAGCATTTT.

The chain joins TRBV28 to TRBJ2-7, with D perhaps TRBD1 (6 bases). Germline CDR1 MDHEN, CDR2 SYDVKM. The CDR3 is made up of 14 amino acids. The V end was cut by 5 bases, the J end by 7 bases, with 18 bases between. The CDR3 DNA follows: TGTGCCAGCAGTCCAGGGGACGTCCTGGGAGAGCAGTACGTC. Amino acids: CASSPGDVLGEQYV.

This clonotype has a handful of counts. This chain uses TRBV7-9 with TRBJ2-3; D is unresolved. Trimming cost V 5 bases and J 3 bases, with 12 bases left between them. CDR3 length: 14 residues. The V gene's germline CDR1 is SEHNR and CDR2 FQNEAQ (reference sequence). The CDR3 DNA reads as TGTGCCAGCAGCCCCGGTTATGGGACAGATACGCAGTATTTT. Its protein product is CASSPGYGTDTQYF.

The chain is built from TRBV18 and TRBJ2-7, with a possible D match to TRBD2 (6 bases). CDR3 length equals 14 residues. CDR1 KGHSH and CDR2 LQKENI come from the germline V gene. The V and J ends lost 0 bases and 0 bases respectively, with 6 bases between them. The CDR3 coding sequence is TGTGCCAGCTCACCACCGGGGGGCTCCTACGAGCAGTACTTC. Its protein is CASSPPGGSYEQYF.

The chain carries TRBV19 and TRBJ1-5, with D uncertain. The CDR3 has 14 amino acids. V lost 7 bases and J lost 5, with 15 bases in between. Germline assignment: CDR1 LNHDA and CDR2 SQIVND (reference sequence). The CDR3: CASTRWGYDQPQHF. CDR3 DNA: TGTGCCAGTACCCGGTGGGGTTACGATCAGCCCCAGCATTTT. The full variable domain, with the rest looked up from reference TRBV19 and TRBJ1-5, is DGGITQSPKYLFRKEGQNVTLSCEQNLNHDAMYWYRQDPGQGLRLIYYSQIVNDFQKGDIAEGYSVSREKKESFPLTVTSAQKNPTAFYLCASTRWGYDQPQHFGDGTRLSIL.

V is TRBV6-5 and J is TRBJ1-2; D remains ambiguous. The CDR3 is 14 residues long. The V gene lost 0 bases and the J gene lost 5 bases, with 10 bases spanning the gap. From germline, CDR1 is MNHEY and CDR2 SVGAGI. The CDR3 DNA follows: TGTGCCAGCAGTTACTCGTACGGAAGTTATGGCTACACCTTC. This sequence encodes CASSYSYGSYGYTF.

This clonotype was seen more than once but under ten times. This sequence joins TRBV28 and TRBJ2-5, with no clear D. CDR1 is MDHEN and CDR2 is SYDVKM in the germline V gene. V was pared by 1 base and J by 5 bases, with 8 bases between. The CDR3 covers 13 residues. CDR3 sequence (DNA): TGTGCCAGCAGTTTATCTCCTAGGGAGACCCAGTACTTC. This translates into CASSLSPRETQYF.

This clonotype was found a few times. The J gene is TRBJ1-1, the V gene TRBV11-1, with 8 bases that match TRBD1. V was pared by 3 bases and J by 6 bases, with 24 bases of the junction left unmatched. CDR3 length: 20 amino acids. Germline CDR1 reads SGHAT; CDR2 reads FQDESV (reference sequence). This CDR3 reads CASSFLGAPGRGRVEPEAFF. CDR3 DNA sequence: TGTGCCAGCAGCTTTCTTGGGGCTCCGGGCAGGGGGCGCGTCGAACCTGAAGCTTTCTTT.

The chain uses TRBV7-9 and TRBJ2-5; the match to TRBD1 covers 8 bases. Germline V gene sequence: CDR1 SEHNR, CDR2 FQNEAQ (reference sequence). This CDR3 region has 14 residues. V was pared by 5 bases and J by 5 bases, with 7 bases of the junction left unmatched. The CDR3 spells CASSMTGEDETQYF. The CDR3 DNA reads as TGTGCCAGCAGCATGACAGGGGAAGACGAGACCCAGTACTTC.

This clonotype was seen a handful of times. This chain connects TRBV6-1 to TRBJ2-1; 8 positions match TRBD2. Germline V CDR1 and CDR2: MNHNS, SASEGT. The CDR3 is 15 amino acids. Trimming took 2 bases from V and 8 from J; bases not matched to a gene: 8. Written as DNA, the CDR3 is TGTGCCAGCAGTGAATTTAATAGCGGGGAGTATGAGCAGTTCTTC. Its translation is CASSEFNSGEYEQFF.